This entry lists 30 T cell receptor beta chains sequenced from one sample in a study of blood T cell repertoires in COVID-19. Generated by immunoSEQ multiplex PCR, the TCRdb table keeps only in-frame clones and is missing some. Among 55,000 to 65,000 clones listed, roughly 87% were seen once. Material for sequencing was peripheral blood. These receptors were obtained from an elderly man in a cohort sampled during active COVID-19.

CDR3 DNA sequence: TGTGCCAGCAGCGTATCCGTTGGACTCACAGATACGCAGTATTTT. The encoded protein is CASSVSVGLTDTQYF. This chain uses TRBV9 with TRBJ2-3, with D maybe TRBD2 (5 bases). V lost 1 base and J lost 2, with 11 bases in between. Germline-derived CDR1 and CDR2 are SGDLS and YYNGEE. CDR3 length: 15 residues.

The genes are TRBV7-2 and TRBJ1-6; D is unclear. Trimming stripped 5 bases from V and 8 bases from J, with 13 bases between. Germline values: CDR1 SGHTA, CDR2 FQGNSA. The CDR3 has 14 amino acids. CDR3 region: CASSPSLGYSPLHF. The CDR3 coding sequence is TGTGCCAGCAGCCCATCGCTCGGGTATTCACCCCTCCACTTT. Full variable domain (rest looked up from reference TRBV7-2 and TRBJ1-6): GAGVSQSPSNKVTEKGKDVELRCDPISGHTALYWYRQSLGQGLEFLIYFQGNSAPDKSGLPSDRFSAERTGGSVSTLTIQRTQQEDSAVYLCASSPSLGYSPLHFGNGTRLTVT.

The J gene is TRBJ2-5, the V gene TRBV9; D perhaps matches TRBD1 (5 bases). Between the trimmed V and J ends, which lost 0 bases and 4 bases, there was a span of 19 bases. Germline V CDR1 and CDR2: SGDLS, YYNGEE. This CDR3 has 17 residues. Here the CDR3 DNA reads TGTGCCAGCAGCGTAGGAGTCGGGCAGGGTGCCGGAGAGACCCAGTACTTC. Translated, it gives CASSVGVGQGAGETQYF.

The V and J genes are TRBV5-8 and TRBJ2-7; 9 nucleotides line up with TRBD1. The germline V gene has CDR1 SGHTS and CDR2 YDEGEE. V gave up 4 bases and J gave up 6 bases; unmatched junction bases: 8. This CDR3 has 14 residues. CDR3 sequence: CASSPHRGLGEQYF. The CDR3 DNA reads TGTGCCAGCAGCCCCCACAGGGGGCTGGGCGAGCAGTACTTC.

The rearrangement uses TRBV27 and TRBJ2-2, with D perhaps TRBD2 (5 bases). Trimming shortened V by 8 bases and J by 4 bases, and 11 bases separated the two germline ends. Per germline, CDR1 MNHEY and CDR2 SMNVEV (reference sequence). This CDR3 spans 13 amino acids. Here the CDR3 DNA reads TGTGCCAGCGGAACTAGGGCCACCGGGGAGCTGTTTTTT. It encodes CASGTRATGELFF.

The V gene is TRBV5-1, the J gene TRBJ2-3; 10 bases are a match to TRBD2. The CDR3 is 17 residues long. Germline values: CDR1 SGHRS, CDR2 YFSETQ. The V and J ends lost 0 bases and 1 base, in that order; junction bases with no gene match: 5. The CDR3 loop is CASSLATSGLGTDTQYF. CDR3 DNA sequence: TGCGCCAGCAGCTTGGCGACTAGCGGGTTGGGCACAGATACGCAGTATTTT.

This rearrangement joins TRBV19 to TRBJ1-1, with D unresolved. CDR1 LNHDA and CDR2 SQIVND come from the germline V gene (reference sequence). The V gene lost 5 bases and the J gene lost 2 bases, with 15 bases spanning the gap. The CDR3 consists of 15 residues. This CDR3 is CASSPLRRSNTEAFF. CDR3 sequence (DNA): TGTGCCAGTAGTCCGTTACGGCGGTCAAACACTGAAGCTTTCTTT.

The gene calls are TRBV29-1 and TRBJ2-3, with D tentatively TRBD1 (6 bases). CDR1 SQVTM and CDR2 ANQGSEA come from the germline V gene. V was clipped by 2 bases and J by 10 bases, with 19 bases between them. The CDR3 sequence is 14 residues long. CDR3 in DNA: TGCAGCGTTGAACGTCAGGGGACATTCGGACCGCAGTATTTT. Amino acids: CSVERQGTFGPQYF.

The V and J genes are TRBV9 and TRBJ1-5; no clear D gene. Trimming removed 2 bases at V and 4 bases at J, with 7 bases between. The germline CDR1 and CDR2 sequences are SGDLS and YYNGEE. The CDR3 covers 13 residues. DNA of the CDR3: TGTGCCAGCAGCGTCCAGGATAATCAGCCCCAGCATTTT. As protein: CASSVQDNQPQHF.

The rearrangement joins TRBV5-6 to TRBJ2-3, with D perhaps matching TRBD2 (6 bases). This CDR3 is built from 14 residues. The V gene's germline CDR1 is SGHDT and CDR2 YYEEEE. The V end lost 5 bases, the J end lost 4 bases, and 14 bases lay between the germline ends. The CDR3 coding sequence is TGTGCCAGCAGTTCCCTTCGGAGGGCAGATACGCAGTATTTT. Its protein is CASSSLRRADTQYF.

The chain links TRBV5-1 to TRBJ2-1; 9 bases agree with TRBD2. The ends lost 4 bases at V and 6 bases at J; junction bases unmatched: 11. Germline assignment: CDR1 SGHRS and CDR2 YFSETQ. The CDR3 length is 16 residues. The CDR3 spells CASSASTSGLINEQFF. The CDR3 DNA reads TGCGCCAGCAGCGCGTCGACTAGCGGCTTAATCAATGAGCAGTTCTTC.

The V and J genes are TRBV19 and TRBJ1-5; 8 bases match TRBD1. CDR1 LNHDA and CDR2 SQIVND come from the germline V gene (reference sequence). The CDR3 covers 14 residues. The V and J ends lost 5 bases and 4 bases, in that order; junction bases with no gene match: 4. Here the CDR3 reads CASSATGGNQPQHF. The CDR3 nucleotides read TGTGCCAGTAGTGCCACAGGGGGTAATCAGCCCCAGCATTTT.

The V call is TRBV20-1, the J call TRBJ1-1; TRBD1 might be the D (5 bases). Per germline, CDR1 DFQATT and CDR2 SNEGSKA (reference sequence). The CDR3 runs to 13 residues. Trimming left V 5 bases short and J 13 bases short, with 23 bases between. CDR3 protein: CSAGDTGAGSNFF. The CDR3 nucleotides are TGCAGTGCTGGTGATACTGGGGCCGGTTCTAATTTCTTT.

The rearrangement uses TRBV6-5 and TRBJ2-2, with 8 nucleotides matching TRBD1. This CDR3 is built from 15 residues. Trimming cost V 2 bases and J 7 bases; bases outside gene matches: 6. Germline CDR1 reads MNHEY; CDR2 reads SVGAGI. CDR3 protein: CASSYPGQGIGELFF. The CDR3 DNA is TGTGCCAGCAGTTACCCCGGACAGGGAATCGGGGAGCTGTTTTTT.

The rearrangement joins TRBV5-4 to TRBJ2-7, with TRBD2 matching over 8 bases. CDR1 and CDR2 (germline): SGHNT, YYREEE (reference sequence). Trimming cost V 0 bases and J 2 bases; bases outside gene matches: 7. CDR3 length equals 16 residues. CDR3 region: CASSLDPGGTAYEQYF. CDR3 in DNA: TGTGCCAGCAGCTTGGACCCGGGAGGGACCGCCTACGAGCAGTACTTC.

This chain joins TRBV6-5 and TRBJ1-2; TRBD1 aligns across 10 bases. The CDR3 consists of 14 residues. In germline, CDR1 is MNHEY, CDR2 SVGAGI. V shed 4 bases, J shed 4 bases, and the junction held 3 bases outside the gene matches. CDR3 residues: CASSSGQGVYGYTF. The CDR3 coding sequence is TGTGCCAGCAGTTCCGGACAGGGGGTCTATGGCTACACCTTC.

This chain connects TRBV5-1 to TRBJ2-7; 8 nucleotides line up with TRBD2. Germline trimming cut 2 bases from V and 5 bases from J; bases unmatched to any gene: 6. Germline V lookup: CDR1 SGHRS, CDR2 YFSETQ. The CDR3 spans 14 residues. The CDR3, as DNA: TGCGCCAGCAGCTTTGGGACTAGTTGGGACGAGCAGTACTTC. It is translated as CASSFGTSWDEQYF.

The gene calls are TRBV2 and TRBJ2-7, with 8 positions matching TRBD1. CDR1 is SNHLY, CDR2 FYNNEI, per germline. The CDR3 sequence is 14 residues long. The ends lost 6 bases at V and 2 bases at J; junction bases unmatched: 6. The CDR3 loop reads CASRVQGVTYEQYF. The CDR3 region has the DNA TGTGCCAGCAGAGTACAGGGGGTTACCTACGAGCAGTACTTC.

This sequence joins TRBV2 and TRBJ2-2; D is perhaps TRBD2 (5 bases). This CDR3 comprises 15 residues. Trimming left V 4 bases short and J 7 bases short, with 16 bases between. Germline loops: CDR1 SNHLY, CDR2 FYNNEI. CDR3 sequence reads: CASSVSSSPGGELFF. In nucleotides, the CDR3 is TGTGCCAGCAGTGTGTCTAGCAGCCCGGGCGGGGAGCTGTTTTTT.

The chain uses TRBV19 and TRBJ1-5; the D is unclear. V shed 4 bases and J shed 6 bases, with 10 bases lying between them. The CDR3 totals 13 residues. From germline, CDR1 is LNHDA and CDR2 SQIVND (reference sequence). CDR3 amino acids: CASSNREIQPQHF. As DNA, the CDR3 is TGTGCCAGTAGTAATAGGGAGATTCAGCCCCAGCATTTT.

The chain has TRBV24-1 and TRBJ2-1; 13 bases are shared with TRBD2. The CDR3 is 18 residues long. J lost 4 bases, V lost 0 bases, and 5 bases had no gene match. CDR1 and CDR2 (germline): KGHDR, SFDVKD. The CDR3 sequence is CATSDLHVGLAGYNEQFF. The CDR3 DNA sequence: TGTGCCACCAGTGATTTGCATGTGGGACTAGCGGGGTACAATGAGCAGTTCTTC.

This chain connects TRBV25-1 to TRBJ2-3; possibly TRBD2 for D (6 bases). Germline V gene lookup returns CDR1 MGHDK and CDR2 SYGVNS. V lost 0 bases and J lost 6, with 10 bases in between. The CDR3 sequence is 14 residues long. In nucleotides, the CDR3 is TGTGCCAGCAGTGAATATGGAGGGGACGATACGCAGTATTTT. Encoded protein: CASSEYGGDDTQYF.

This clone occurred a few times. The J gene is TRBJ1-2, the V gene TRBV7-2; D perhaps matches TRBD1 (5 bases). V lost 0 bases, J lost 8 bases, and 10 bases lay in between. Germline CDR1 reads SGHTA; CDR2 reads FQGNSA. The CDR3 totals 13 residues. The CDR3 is CASSLAGLLGYTF. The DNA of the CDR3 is TGTGCCAGCAGCTTAGCGGGACTTTTAGGCTACACCTTC.

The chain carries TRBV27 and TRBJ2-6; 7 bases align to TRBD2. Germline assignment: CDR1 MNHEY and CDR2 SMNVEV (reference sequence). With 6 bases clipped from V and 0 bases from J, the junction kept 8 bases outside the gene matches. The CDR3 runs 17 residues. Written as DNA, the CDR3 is TGTGCCAGCAGGGAGAGGCGGGGGAGCTCTGGGGCCAACGTCCTGACTTTC. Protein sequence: CASRERRGSSGANVLTF.

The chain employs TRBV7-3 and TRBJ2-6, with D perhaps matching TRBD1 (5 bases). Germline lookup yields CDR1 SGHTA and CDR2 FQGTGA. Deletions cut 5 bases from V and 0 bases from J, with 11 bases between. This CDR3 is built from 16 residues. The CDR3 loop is CASSRTGSSGANVLTF. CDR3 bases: TGTGCCAGCAGCCGAACAGGTTCCTCTGGGGCCAACGTCCTGACTTTC.

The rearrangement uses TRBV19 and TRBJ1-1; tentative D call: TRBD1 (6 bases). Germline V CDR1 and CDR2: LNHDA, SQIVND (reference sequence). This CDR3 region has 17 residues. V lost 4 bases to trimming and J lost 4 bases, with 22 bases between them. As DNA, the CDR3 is TGTGCCAGTAGTACCCCCCATGGACAGACTTTGAGCACTGAAGCTTTCTTT. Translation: CASSTPHGQTLSTEAFF.

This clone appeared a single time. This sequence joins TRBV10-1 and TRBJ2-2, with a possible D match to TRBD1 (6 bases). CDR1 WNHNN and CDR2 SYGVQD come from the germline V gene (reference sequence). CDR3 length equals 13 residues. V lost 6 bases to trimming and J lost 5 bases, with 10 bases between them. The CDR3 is CASSRQATGELFF. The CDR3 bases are TGCGCCAGCAGCCGACAGGCAACCGGGGAGCTGTTTTTT.

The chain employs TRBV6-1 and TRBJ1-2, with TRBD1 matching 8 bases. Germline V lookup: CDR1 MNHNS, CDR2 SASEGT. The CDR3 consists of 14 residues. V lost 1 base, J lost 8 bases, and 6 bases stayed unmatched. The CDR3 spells CASSEGQGRVGYTF. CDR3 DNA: TGTGCCAGCAGTGAAGGACAGGGGCGGGTCGGCTACACCTTC.

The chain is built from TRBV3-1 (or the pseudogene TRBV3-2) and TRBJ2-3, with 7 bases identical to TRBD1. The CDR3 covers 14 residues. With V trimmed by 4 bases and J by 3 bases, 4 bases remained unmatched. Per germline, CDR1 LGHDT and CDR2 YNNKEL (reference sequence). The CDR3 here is CASSPLRGTDTQYF. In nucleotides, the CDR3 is TGTGCCAGCAGCCCGCTCAGGGGGACAGATACGCAGTATTTT.

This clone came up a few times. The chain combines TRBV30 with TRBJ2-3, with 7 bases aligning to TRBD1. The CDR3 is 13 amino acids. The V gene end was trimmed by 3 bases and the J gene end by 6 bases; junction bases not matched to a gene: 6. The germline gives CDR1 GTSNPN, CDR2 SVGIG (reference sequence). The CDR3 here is CAWRQGVVDTQYF. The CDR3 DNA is TGTGCCTGGAGGCAGGGGGTTGTGGATACGCAGTATTTT.